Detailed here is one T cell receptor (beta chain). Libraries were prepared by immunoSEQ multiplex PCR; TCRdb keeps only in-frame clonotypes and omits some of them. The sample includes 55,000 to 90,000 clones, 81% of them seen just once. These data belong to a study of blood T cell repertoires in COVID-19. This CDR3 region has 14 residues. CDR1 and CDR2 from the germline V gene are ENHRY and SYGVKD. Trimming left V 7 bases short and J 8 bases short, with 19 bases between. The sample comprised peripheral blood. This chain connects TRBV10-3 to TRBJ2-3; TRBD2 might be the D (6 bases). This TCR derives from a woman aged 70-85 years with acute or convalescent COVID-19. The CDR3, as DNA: TGTGCCATCAATAAAGAGGTGGGGACTTCTACGCAGTATTTT. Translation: CAINKEVGTSTQYF.